Below, 31 T cell receptor beta chains from the same sample are listed, as sequenced in a study of blood T cell repertoires in COVID-19. Using immunoSEQ multiplex PCR, the repertoire was profiled, and TCRdb retains in-frame clones only, with some absent. The repertoire consists of 98,000 or so clones, with approximately 80% occurring once and the leading ten covering 4% to 4.5%. The specimen was peripheral blood. The receptors were gathered from a woman in her seventies with acute or convalescent COVID-19.

This chain uses TRBV11-2 with TRBJ1-4; 8 bases map to TRBD1. The CDR3 is made up of 15 amino acids. Germline V lookup: CDR1 SGHAT, CDR2 FQNNGV. With 5 bases clipped from V and 4 bases from J, the junction kept 6 bases outside the gene matches. The CDR3 loop reads CASSPGTGLNEKLFF. The CDR3, as DNA: TGTGCCAGCAGCCCAGGGACAGGTCTTAATGAAAAACTGTTTTTT.

CDR3 protein: CASSQHSDYAPLHF. CDR3 DNA: TGTGCCAGCAGCCAACATTCGGACTATGCACCCCTCCACTTT. This rearrangement joins TRBV3-1 (or the pseudogene TRBV3-2) to TRBJ1-6; D uncertain. The CDR3 runs to 14 residues. Trimming took off 2 bases at V and 11 bases at J, with 13 bases between the two ends. In germline, CDR1 is LGHDT, CDR2 YNNKEL (reference sequence).

This chain connects TRBV28 to TRBJ2-3; D is possibly TRBD2 (6 bases). CDR1 MDHEN and CDR2 SYDVKM come from the germline V gene. This CDR3 contains 14 residues. V was pared by 5 bases and J by 2 bases, with 11 bases between. The CDR3: CASSPGLSTDTQYF. CDR3 bases: TGTGCCAGCAGTCCGGGACTTTCCACAGATACGCAGTATTTT.

This clone was observed a few times. This chain links TRBV7-9 with TRBJ2-7; 9 nucleotides line up with TRBD1. The V gene end was trimmed by 5 bases and the J gene end by 3 bases; junction bases not matched to a gene: 2. The germline gives CDR1 SEHNR, CDR2 FQNEAQ (reference sequence). The CDR3 totals 13 residues. CDR3 sequence (DNA): TGTGCCAGCAGCCCGGGACAGGGCTACGAGCAGTACTTC. The encoded protein is CASSPGQGYEQYF.

The chain employs TRBV6-2 or TRBV6-3 and TRBJ1-4, with D perhaps TRBD1 (5 bases). The CDR3 has 15 residues. The germline CDR1 and CDR2 sequences are MNHEY and SVGEGT. With 4 bases removed from V and 3 bases from J, the gap between germline ends came to 12 bases. The CDR3 spells CASSLRTRANEKLFF. In DNA form, the CDR3 reads TGTGCCAGCAGTTTGAGGACAAGGGCTAATGAAAAACTGTTTTTT.

The V and J genes are TRBV7-2 and TRBJ1-6, with 12 nucleotides matching TRBD1. Per the germline V gene, CDR1 is SGHTA and CDR2 is FQGNSA. J lost 10 bases, V lost 7 bases, and 5 bases had no gene match. The CDR3 totals 14 residues. The CDR3 region has the DNA TGTGCCAGCAAAGCCGGGACAGGGGGCTCACCCCTCCACTTT. Translated, it gives CASKAGTGGSPLHF.

The rearrangement joins TRBV11-3 to TRBJ2-1; the match to TRBD2 covers 7 bases. This CDR3 comprises 14 residues. Trimming at V came to 0 bases and at J to 8 bases, leaving 4 bases not matched to a gene. Germline values: CDR1 SGHNT, CDR2 YENEEA. CDR3 DNA sequence: TGTGCCAGCAGCTTAGATGGGACTACCGATGAGCAGTTCTTC. Translating it yields CASSLDGTTDEQFF.

V is TRBV28 and J is TRBJ2-7; TRBD1 matches at 7 bases. J lost 0 bases, V lost 5 bases, and 10 bases had no gene match. This CDR3 is 16 amino acids long. The germline gives CDR1 MDHEN, CDR2 SYDVKM. Written as DNA, the CDR3 is TGTGCCAGCAGTCCCTCAGACAGGGAGAGCTCCTACGAGCAGTACGTC. As protein: CASSPSDRESSYEQYV.

The J gene is TRBJ1-6, the V gene TRBV9; tentatively, D is TRBD1 (5 bases). CDR1 and CDR2 from the germline V gene are SGDLS and YYNGEE. V lost 3 bases and J lost 0, with 10 bases in between. This CDR3 region has 16 residues. This CDR3 is CASSAQGSSYNSPLHF. In DNA form, the CDR3 reads TGTGCCAGCAGCGCTCAGGGTAGCTCCTATAATTCACCCCTCCACTTT.

This chain connects TRBV21-1 to TRBJ2-7; the D call of TRBD1 is as the table states it, not checked on the DNA. TRBV21-1 is reported as a pseudogene. This CDR3 is 12 amino acids long. The CDR3 region has the DNA TGTGCCAGCAGCTCGAGAGGACAGGGGCAGTACTTC. Translation: CASSSRGQGQYF.

The chain combines TRBV3-1 (or the pseudogene TRBV3-2) with TRBJ1-5, with D perhaps TRBD1 (6 bases). Looked up from germline, CDR1 is LGHDT and CDR2 is YNNKEL (reference sequence). There are 20 residues in the CDR3. V was pared by 2 bases and J by 1 base, with 24 bases between. The CDR3 region has the DNA TGTGCCAGCAGCCAAAAACCCATAAAAAATACAGGGTCAAGCAATCAGCCCCAGCATTTT. Amino acids: CASSQKPIKNTGSSNQPQHF.

J is TRBJ2-3 and V is TRBV11-1; TRBD1 agrees at 8 bases. The CDR3 has 16 amino acids. Germline V gives CDR1 SGHAT, CDR2 FQDESV (reference sequence). J lost 3 bases, V lost 6 bases, and 11 bases had no gene match. The CDR3 here is CASSQGAGRETDTQYF. The DNA of the CDR3 is TGTGCCAGCAGTCAGGGGGCGGGAAGGGAGACAGATACGCAGTATTTT.

The V and J genes are TRBV9 and TRBJ1-5, with a weak D call TRBD1 (6 bases). The V end lost 1 base, the J end lost 5 bases, and 10 bases lay between the germline ends. The CDR3 totals 14 residues. Germline CDR1 SGDLS, CDR2 YYNGEE. CDR3 nucleotide sequence: TGTGCCAGCAGCGTAACAGGGAAACATCAGCCCCAGCATTTT. It specifies CASSVTGKHQPQHF.

V usage is TRBV7-9 and J usage is TRBJ1-5, with D tentatively TRBD1 (5 bases). The CDR3 consists of 16 residues. Deletions cut 1 base from V and 0 bases from J, with 10 bases between. Germline V gene data show CDR1 as SEHNR and CDR2 as FQNEAQ (reference sequence). The CDR3 DNA is TGTGCCAGCAGCTTAGGTCAGGGCGGTAGCAATCAGCCCCAGCATTTT. This sequence encodes CASSLGQGGSNQPQHF.

This clone has just a few counts. J is TRBJ2-7 and V is TRBV30, with D maybe TRBD2 (5 bases). V was pared by 5 bases and J by 0 bases, with 11 bases between. There are 13 residues in the CDR3. The germline V gene encodes CDR1 GTSNPN and CDR2 SVGIG (reference sequence). The CDR3 here is CAWGSPSSYEQYF. As DNA, the CDR3 is TGTGCCTGGGGGAGCCCTAGCTCCTACGAGCAGTACTTC. Drawing the rest from reference TRBV30 and TRBJ2-7, the complete variable domain is SQTIHQWPATLVQPVGSPLSLECTVEGTSNPNLYWYRQAAGRGLQLLFYSVGIGQISSEVPQNLSASRPQDRQFILSSKKLLLSDSGFYLCAWGSPSSYEQYFGPGTRLTVT.

This chain's CDR3 is CASSQTTSNEKLFF. CDR3 sequence (DNA): TGCGCCAGCAGCCAGACAACCTCTAATGAAAAACTGTTTTTT. J is TRBJ1-4 and V is TRBV4-3; D not certain. Trimming took 3 bases from V and 3 from J, leaving 8 bases between them. Germline loops: CDR1 LGHNA, CDR2 YSLEER. The CDR3 covers 14 residues.

The chain joins TRBV19 to TRBJ1-2, with TRBD1 identical over 9 bases. CDR3 length: 14 residues. CDR1 is LNHDA and CDR2 is SQIVND in the germline V gene (reference sequence). The V and J ends lost 0 bases and 5 bases, in that order; junction bases with no gene match: 1. CDR3 nucleotide sequence: TGTGCCAGTAGTATAGAACAGGGGGCGTATGGCTACACCTTC. Encoded protein: CASSIEQGAYGYTF.

The sample holds one count of this clone. CDR3 sequence: CASSLGSDSSYNSPLHF. The CDR3 DNA reads as TGCGCCAGCAGCTTAGGCAGCGATAGCTCCTATAATTCACCCCTCCACTTT. This chain links TRBV5-1 with TRBJ1-6; D ambiguous. The CDR3 contains 17 residues. The V gene lost 2 bases and the J gene lost 0 bases, with 12 bases spanning the gap. Germline V gives CDR1 SGHRS, CDR2 YFSETQ.

The rearrangement links TRBV30 to TRBJ1-2, with a tentative D call TRBD1 (6 bases). The V end was cut by 3 bases, the J end by 8 bases, with 16 bases between. The CDR3 contains 13 residues. The germline V gene encodes CDR1 GTSNPN and CDR2 SVGIG (reference sequence). CDR3 DNA: TGTGCCTGGAGGGAACAGGGAATTGGGGGCTACACCTTC. Translation gives CAWREQGIGGYTF.

The chain couples TRBV5-4 to TRBJ1-2; D remains ambiguous. V was clipped by 4 bases and J by 2 bases, with 9 bases between them. This CDR3 comprises 13 residues. The germline gives CDR1 SGHNT, CDR2 YYREEE (reference sequence). The CDR3 nucleotides read TGTGCCAGCAGCCCAGGATTGAACTATGGCTACACCTTC. Translating gives CASSPGLNYGYTF.

This sequence joins TRBV3-1 (or the pseudogene TRBV3-2) and TRBJ2-2; 7 bases agree with TRBD1. The CDR3 runs 14 residues. Trimming at V came to 4 bases and at J to 2 bases, leaving 1 base not matched to a gene. Germline loops: CDR1 LGHDT, CDR2 YNNKEL (reference sequence). The DNA of the CDR3 is TGTGCCAGCAGCCGACAGGGCAACACCGGGGAGCTGTTTTTT. Protein: CASSRQGNTGELFF.

The chain has TRBV27 and TRBJ2-5, with a possible D match to TRBD2 (6 bases). The V gene lost 2 bases and the J gene lost 5 bases, with 15 bases spanning the gap. Germline values: CDR1 MNHEY, CDR2 SMNVEV (reference sequence). CDR3 length: 15 residues. DNA of the CDR3: TGTGCCAGCAGTTTACCCAGAGGAGGGGTGGAGACCCAGTACTTC. Translation gives CASSLPRGGVETQYF.

V is TRBV19 and J is TRBJ2-3; 8 bases are shared with TRBD2. The V gene end was trimmed by 2 bases and the J gene end by 3 bases; junction bases not matched to a gene: 4. The CDR3 spans 15 residues. Germline values: CDR1 LNHDA, CDR2 SQIVND (reference sequence). CDR3 sequence: CASSIFGRGTDTQYF. The DNA for the CDR3 is TGTGCCAGTAGTATATTCGGGAGGGGTACAGATACGCAGTATTTT.

The V call is TRBV4-1, the J call TRBJ1-1; 9 bases fit TRBD1. The J segment lost 5 bases and the V segment lost 2 bases, leaving 6 bases of the junction unmatched. The CDR3 spans 15 residues. Germline assignment: CDR1 MGHRA and CDR2 YSYEKL. CDR3 amino acids: CASSQPGQGRTEAFF. CDR3 DNA sequence: TGCGCCAGCAGCCAACCAGGACAGGGGAGGACTGAAGCTTTCTTT.

The V and J genes are TRBV27 and TRBJ2-7; TRBD2 matches 12 bases. Trimming cost V 5 bases and J 0 bases; bases outside gene matches: 5. The V gene's germline CDR1 is MNHEY and CDR2 SMNVEV (reference sequence). The CDR3 sequence is 16 residues long. CDR3 nucleotide sequence: TGTGCCAGCAGTGCCCTGACTAGCGGGAGCTCCTACGAGCAGTACTTC. This translates into CASSALTSGSSYEQYF.

The sample holds one count of this clone. V is TRBV6-2 or TRBV6-3 and J is TRBJ2-3; 10 nucleotides match TRBD2. The CDR3 has 16 residues. J was trimmed by 6 bases and V by 6 bases; bases with no gene match: 12. The germline V gene encodes CDR1 MNHEY and CDR2 SVGEGT. DNA for the CDR3: TGTGCCAGCAGCGATAGAAGCGGGGGGGCCGAGGATACGCAGTATTTT. Amino acids: CASSDRSGGAEDTQYF.

V and J are TRBV5-5 and TRBJ1-6; D call uncertain. Germline V gene data show CDR1 as SGHKS and CDR2 as YYEKEE (reference sequence). Deletions cut 2 bases from V and 7 bases from J, with 10 bases between. The CDR3 covers 14 residues. This chain's CDR3 is CASSLEGYNSPLHF. As DNA, the CDR3 is TGTGCCAGCAGCTTAGAGGGATACAATTCACCCCTCCACTTT.

This chain uses TRBV24-1 with TRBJ2-3; 8 nucleotides align to TRBD1. The CDR3 extends over 11 amino acids. V lost 5 bases and J lost 9; bases outside the gene matches: 0. CDR1 and CDR2 from the germline V gene are KGHDR and SFDVKD. The CDR3 is CATSAGGTQYF. In DNA form, the CDR3 reads TGTGCCACCAGTGCAGGGGGCACGCAGTATTTT.

This clone came up once. The chain is built from TRBV5-1 and TRBJ2-2; the D gene is possibly TRBD1 (5 bases). This CDR3 contains 15 residues. CDR1 is SGHRS, CDR2 YFSETQ, per germline. Trimming removed 0 bases from V and 1 base from J, with 7 bases in between. CDR3 residues: CASSLGQLNTGELFF. The CDR3 DNA follows: TGCGCCAGCAGCTTGGGACAGCTGAACACCGGGGAGCTGTTTTTT.

The V and J genes are TRBV19 and TRBJ2-1; D perhaps matches TRBD2 (5 bases). CDR1 is LNHDA, CDR2 SQIVND, per germline (reference sequence). This CDR3 region has 13 residues. V was cut by 3 bases and J by 4 bases, with 7 bases left in between. CDR3 sequence: CASSIGSYNEQFF. Written as DNA, the CDR3 is TGTGCCAGTAGTATTGGGAGTTACAATGAGCAGTTCTTC.

This clone was counted only a few times. The V and J genes are TRBV25-1 and TRBJ1-5; possibly TRBD1 for D (6 bases). V lost 0 bases and J lost 3, with 12 bases in between. Germline V CDR1 and CDR2: MGHDK, SYGVNS. This CDR3 is built from 16 residues. In nucleotides, the CDR3 is TGTGCCAGCAGTGAATATAGACAGGTGCCCAATCAGCCCCAGCATTTT. Residues: CASSEYRQVPNQPQHF.